Presented here are 10 T cell receptor beta chains from one specimen sequenced in a study of post-analysis software for immune sequencing data. General study points: Higher frequency in patients than in controls was seen for roughly five TRBV segments, with TRBV5-6, TRBV5-1 and TRBV20-1 among them.

Unique molecular identifiers featured in each of the TCR beta cDNA libraries. TCRdb passed the PCR reads through MiXCR, listing each CDR3 protein once. The profile shows hundreds of thousands of distinct CDR3 sequences, 44% of them singletons. These TCRs are of unknown antigen specificity. Material for sequencing was blood. These receptors all stem from a girl between 10 and 17 years old with multiple sclerosis.

In its sample, this clonotype was seen many times. V and J are TRBV4-1 and TRBJ2-7; 7 positions match TRBD1. CDR3 length equals 14 residues. CDR1 MGHRA and CDR2 YSYEKL come from the germline V gene. The ends lost 4 bases at V and 1 base at J; junction bases unmatched: 4. The CDR3 region is CASSPQTGSYEQYF. The CDR3 DNA reads as TGCGCCAGCAGCCCGCAGACAGGGTCCTACGAGCAGTACTTC.

This chain uses TRBV10-3 with TRBJ2-1, with TRBD1 matching 11 bases. CDR1 is ENHRY, CDR2 SYGVKD, per germline. CDR3 length equals 18 residues. V was pared by 8 bases and J by 0 bases, with 12 bases of the junction left unmatched. The CDR3: CAIGGGDRGRNSYNEQFF. CDR3 nucleotides: TGTGCCATCGGCGGAGGGGACAGGGGGAGAAACTCCTACAATGAGCAGTTCTTC.

This clonotype has only a few counts. J is TRBJ1-4 and V is TRBV20-1; D perhaps matches TRBD1 (6 bases). V was shortened by 5 bases and J by 8 bases, with 6 bases between the two germline ends. From germline, CDR1 is DFQATT and CDR2 SNEGSKA (reference sequence). There are 10 residues in the CDR3. As DNA, the CDR3 is TGCAGTGCTGGACAGGAAAAACTGTTTTTT. Its protein product is CSAGQEKLFF.

This chain joins TRBV4-2 and TRBJ1-4, with D possibly matching TRBD1 (5 bases). The germline V and J ends were trimmed by 1 base and 7 bases, with 13 bases remaining between them. The CDR3 is 15 amino acids. Germline V gene sequence: CDR1 LGHNA, CDR2 YNFKEQ. The DNA of the CDR3 is TGTGCCAGCAGCCAAGTCGGCAGGGAAAGTGAAAAACTGTTTTTT. Its translation is CASSQVGRESEKLFF.

This clonotype was seen more than once but under ten times. As DNA, the CDR3 is TGCGCCAGCAGCGGCCGGGACAGGGGCTACGAGCAGTACTTC. Translating it yields CASSGRDRGYEQYF. The chain joins TRBV5-1 to TRBJ2-7, with TRBD1 matching 10 bases. Germline CDR1 reads SGHRS; CDR2 reads YFSETQ. The CDR3 loop spans 14 amino acids. V shed 4 bases, J shed 3 bases, and the junction held 4 bases outside the gene matches.

This clonotype was detected only a few times. The chain links TRBV5-1 to TRBJ2-5, with D possibly TRBD2 on 5 matching bases. The V and J ends lost 4 bases and 0 bases respectively, with 10 bases between them. Germline V CDR1 and CDR2: SGHRS, YFSETQ. The CDR3 is made up of 14 amino acids. For the CDR3, the DNA is TGCGCCAGCAGCATCATGGACTACCAAGAGACCCAGTACTTC. Translating it yields CASSIMDYQETQYF.

Here the CDR3 reads CAISESGLGTRQPQHF. For the CDR3, the DNA is TGTGCCATCAGTGAGTCAGGGTTGGGGACACGGCAGCCCCAGCATTTT. The chain carries TRBV10-3 and TRBJ1-5; the D gene is possibly TRBD1 (6 bases). This CDR3 spans 16 amino acids. CDR1 is ENHRY, CDR2 SYGVKD, per germline. V was clipped by 0 bases and J by 7 bases, with 16 bases between them.

This clonotype has a count of ten or more. V usage is TRBV6-1 and J usage is TRBJ2-5; 9 bases are shared with TRBD2. Germline-derived CDR1 and CDR2 are MNHNS and SASEGT. V lost 1 base and J lost 5; bases outside the gene matches: 2. This CDR3 comprises 14 residues. The CDR3 protein is CASSEGSGSETQYF. The CDR3 nucleotides read TGTGCCAGCAGTGAAGGTAGCGGGAGTGAGACCCAGTACTTC.

The gene calls are TRBV7-2 and TRBJ2-3; TRBD1 is a possible D gene (5 bases). The V end lost 0 bases, the J end lost 7 bases, and 14 bases lay between the germline ends. From germline, CDR1 is SGHTA and CDR2 FQGNSA. CDR3 size: 15 residues. CDR3 loop: CASSLAGTGLYTQYF. The DNA of the CDR3 is TGTGCCAGCAGCTTAGCGGGCACAGGTCTATATACGCAGTATTTT.

V gene TRBV7-2 combines with J gene TRBJ2-3; 10 nucleotides agree with TRBD2. The V and J ends lost 4 bases and 4 bases, in that order; junction bases with no gene match: 8. The CDR3 is 16 residues long. The germline gives CDR1 SGHTA, CDR2 FQGNSA. The CDR3 protein is CASSSFAGTSADTQYF. CDR3 DNA: TGTGCCAGCAGCTCTTTCGCCGGGACTAGCGCAGATACGCAGTATTTT.